Listed below are T cell receptor beta chains from one sample, sequenced in a study of blood T cell repertoires in COVID-19. TCRdb's table, derived via immunoSEQ multiplex PCR, lists solely in-frame clones and lacks some. The sample holds more than 95,000 clones; 91% are singletons and the top ten take approximately 6%. The sequencing sample was made of peripheral blood. The receptors come from a human donor in a cohort sampled during active COVID-19. Each CDR3 is given with its conserved first and last residue. D genes are given only for firm matches. Only part of the rows carry a size: once, few, many, or a class if the clone is expanded.

d_gene,abundance,j_gene,v_gene,CDR3aa,CDR3nt
TRBD2,.,TRBJ2-7,TRBV6-6,CASSTNPRPGTSGRPSYEQYF,TGTGCCAGCAGCACTAACCCTCGGCCTGGGACTAGCGGGAGACCATCCTACGAGCAGTACTTC
.,.,TRBJ2-7,TRBV5-1,CASSLIVSYEQYF,TGCGCCAGCAGCTTGATAGTTTCCTACGAGCAGTACTTC
.,.,TRBJ2-7,TRBV11-2,CASSSFEGGNEQYF,TGTGCCAGCAGCTCCTTTGAGGGGGGGAACGAGCAGTACTTC
.,.,TRBJ2-7,TRBV29-1,CSVLEGPRDPYEQYF,TGCAGCGTTCTGGAGGGGCCCAGGGATCCCTACGAGCAGTACTTC
TRBD2,once,TRBJ2-1,TRBV4-2,CASSHTGTRSNNEQFF,TGTGCCAGCAGCCACACCGGGACTAGGTCCAACAATGAGCAGTTCTTC
.,.,TRBJ2-1,TRBV9,CASSVEGRVYNEQFF,TGTGCCAGCAGCGTAGAGGGCAGGGTCTACAATGAGCAGTTCTTC
TRBD2,.,TRBJ2-5,TRBV2,CASRSGGAAETQYF,TGTGCCAGCAGGAGCGGGGGGGCCGCAGAGACCCAGTACTTC
TRBD2,.,TRBJ2-4,TRBV7-8,CASSLVPSGMGSKNIQYF,TGTGCCAGCAGCTTAGTACCTAGCGGGATGGGTAGTAAAAACATTCAGTACTTC
.,.,TRBJ2-7,TRBV19,CASRPSWGTGQYF,TGTGCCAGTAGACCCTCATGGGGAACAGGGCAGTACTTC
.,.,TRBJ1-1,TRBV10-3,CASGFTEAFF,TGTGCTTCCGGTTTCACTGAAGCTTTCTTT
TRBD1,once,TRBJ2-1,TRBV4-2,CASSQDPGQGFYNEQFF,TGTGCCAGCAGCCAAGACCCGGGACAGGGATTCTACAATGAGCAGTTCTTC
TRBD2,.,TRBJ2-7,TRBV24-1,CATSDRTSGAYEQYF,TGTGCCACCAGTGATCGGACTAGCGGGGCCTACGAGCAGTACTTC
.,few,TRBJ2-7,TRBV7-9,CASSSAGSSYEQYF,TGTGCCAGCAGCTCAGCCGGGAGCTCCTACGAGCAGTACTTC
TRBD2,.,TRBJ2-7,TRBV3-1/TRBV3-2,CASSRSGVGEQYF,TGTGCCAGCAGCCGAAGCGGGGTGGGCGAGCAGTACTTC
TRBD1,.,TRBJ2-2,TRBV24-1,CATSARGQVNTGELFF,TGTGCCACCAGCGCACGGGGACAGGTGAACACCGGGGAGCTGTTTTTT
.,.,TRBJ2-7,TRBV10-2,CASSEIAVSSYEQYF,TGCGCCAGCAGTGAGATAGCGGTCAGCTCCTACGAGCAGTACTTC
TRBD2,few,TRBJ2-4,TRBV11-3,CASSLERTSGTENIQYF,TGTGCCAGCAGCTTAGAAAGGACTAGCGGGACCGAAAACATTCAGTACTTC
TRBD1,.,TRBJ1-6,TRBV7-6,CASSLVPDRNNSPLHF,TGTGCCAGCAGCTTAGTACCGGACAGGAATAATTCACCCCTCCACTTT
TRBD1,once,TRBJ1-1,TRBV5-1,CASSFRSGGTEAFF,TGCGCCAGCAGCTTCCGGTCAGGGGGCACTGAAGCTTTCTTT
TRBD1,.,TRBJ1-2,TRBV4-1,CASSHKRTGVGYTF,TGCGCCAGCAGCCACAAAAGGACAGGGGTAGGCTACACCTTC
.,.,TRBJ2-3,TRBV19,CASRTGSTDTQYF,TGTGCCAGTAGGACAGGATCCACAGATACGCAGTATTTT
.,.,TRBJ2-1,TRBV5-4,CASSLGVPGEQFF,TGTGCCAGCAGCTTGGGGGTCCCCGGGGAGCAGTTCTTC
.,.,TRBJ1-3,TRBV28,CASLAGSSGNTIYF,TGTGCCAGCTTAGCGGGTAGCTCTGGAAACACCATATATTTT
.,.,TRBJ1-1,TRBV4-3,CASSQGFAGRRTEAFF,TGCGCCAGCAGCCAAGGGTTTGCGGGCCGACGCACTGAAGCTTTCTTT
TRBD2,once,TRBJ2-3,TRBV6-2/TRBV6-3,CASSDVTRLAYTQYF,TGTGCCAGCAGTGACGTAACCAGACTAGCTTATACGCAGTATTTT